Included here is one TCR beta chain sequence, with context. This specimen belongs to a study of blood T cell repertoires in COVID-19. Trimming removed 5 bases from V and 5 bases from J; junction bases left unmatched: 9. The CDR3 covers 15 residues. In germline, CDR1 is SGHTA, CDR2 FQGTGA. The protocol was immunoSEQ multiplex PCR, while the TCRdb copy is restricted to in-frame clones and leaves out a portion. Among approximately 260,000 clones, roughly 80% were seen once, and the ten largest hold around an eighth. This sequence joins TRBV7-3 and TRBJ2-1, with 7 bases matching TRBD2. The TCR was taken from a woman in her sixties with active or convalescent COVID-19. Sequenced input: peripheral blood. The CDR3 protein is CASSPSGGLDNEQFF. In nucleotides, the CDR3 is TGTGCCAGCAGCCCCTCGGGGGGATTAGACAATGAGCAGTTCTTC. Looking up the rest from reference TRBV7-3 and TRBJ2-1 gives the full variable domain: GAGVSQTPSNKVTEKGKYVELRCDPISGHTALYWYRQSLGQGPEFLIYFQGTGAADDSGLPNDRFFAVRPEGSVSTLKIQRTERGDSAVYLCASSPSGGLDNEQFFGPGTRLTVL.